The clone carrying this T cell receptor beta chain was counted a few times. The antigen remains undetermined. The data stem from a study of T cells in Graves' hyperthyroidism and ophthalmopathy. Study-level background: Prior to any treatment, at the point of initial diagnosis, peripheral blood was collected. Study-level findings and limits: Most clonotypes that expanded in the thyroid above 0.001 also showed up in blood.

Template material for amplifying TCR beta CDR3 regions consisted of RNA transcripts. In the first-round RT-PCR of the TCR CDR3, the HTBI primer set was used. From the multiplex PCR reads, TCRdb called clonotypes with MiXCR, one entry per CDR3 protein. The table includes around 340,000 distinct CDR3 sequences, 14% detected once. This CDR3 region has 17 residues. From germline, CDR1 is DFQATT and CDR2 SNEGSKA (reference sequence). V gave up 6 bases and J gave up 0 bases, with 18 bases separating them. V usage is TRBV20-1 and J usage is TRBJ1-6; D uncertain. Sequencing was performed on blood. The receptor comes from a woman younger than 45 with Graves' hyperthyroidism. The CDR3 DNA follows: TGCAGTGCCCGGACCGGGGTTCTAAGCTCCTATAATTCACCCCTCCACTTT. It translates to CSARTGVLSSYNSPLHF.